This T cell receptor beta chain was retrieved from a study of blood T cell repertoires in COVID-19. Study details: Both acute and convalescent COVID-19 samples were obtained from the United States, Italy and Spain. PBMCs, B-cell-depleted T cells, or T cells provided the cDNA or gDNA that made up the material.

From germline, CDR1 is MNHNY and CDR2 SVGAGI (reference sequence). Trimming left V 4 bases short and J 4 bases short, with 14 bases between. The CDR3 runs to 15 residues. Methods used by the authors: From reference gene primer amplification, estimates of nucleated cell counts were derived. TCRdb keeps only in-frame clones here, not all; method: immunoSEQ multiplex PCR. Clone size and V and J calls were adopted from that table, with D and trimming inferred from the DNA. The top ten clones hold approximately 2% of a sample with about 270,000 clones, about nine tenths of them seen once. This chain uses TRBV6-6 with TRBJ1-5; no clear D. Specimen: peripheral blood. This TCR was sampled from a man aged 50-59 years with acute or convalescent COVID-19. Here the CDR3 reads CASSSSGLRNQPQHF. As DNA, the CDR3 is TGTGCCAGCAGTTCTTCCGGGTTGAGGAATCAGCCCCAGCATTTT.